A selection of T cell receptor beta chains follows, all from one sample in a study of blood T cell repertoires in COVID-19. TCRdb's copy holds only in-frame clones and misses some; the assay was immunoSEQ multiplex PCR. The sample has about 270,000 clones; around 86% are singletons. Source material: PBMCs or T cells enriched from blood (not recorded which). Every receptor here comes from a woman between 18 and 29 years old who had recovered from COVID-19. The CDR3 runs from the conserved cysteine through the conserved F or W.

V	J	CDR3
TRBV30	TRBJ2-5	CAWSVGAAIQETQYF
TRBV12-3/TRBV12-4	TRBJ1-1	CASSLSRGNEAFF
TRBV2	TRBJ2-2	CARRDTNTGELFF
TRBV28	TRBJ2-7	CASSGSRATYEQYF
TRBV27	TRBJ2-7	CASSSSGLAEPTSYEQYF
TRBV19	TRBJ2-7	CASSNIGTSGSHEQYF
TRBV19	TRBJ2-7	CASSKGQGPYEQYF
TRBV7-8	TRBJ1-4	CASSLVRGPTNEKLFF
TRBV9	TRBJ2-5	CASSLNRDSAQETQYF
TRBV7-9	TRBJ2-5	CASSLGDRQETQYF
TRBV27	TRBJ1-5	CASSPLGQPQHF
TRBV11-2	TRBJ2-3	CASSLEGVSGRSTDTQYF
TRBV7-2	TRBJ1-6	CASRYSQGRNSPLHF
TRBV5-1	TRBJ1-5	CASSPGQGWQPQHF
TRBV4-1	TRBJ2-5	CASSQGPGLAQETQYF
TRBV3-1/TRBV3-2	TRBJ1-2	CASSPPGWWGYTF
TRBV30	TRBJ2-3	CAWSVPGLAGVNTQYF
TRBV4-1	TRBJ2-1	CASTPDWASGSPEQFF
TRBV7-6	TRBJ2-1	CASSSGLAGGIEQFF
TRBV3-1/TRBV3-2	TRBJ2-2	CASSLHPAGGARAGELFF
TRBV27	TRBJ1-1	CASKTRGQAEAFF
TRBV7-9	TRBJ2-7	CASSTGTDYSYEQYF
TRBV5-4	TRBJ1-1	CASSPTGLGTEAFF